These 8 T cell receptor beta chains originate from one sample sequenced in a study of Ad26.COV2.S vaccination and SARS-CoV-2 variants. Libraries were prepared by immunoSEQ multiplex PCR; TCRdb keeps only in-frame clonotypes and omits some of them. The profile shows around 370,000 clones, 92% of them singletons. Sequenced material: peripheral blood, taken after recovery from COVID-19. Receptor source: a human donor who had recovered from COVID-19.

J is TRBJ1-4 and V is TRBV18, with TRBD1 as a possible D gene (5 bases). CDR1 and CDR2 (germline): KGHSH, LQKENI. V lost 1 base to trimming and J lost 0 bases, with 12 bases between them. This CDR3 spans 17 amino acids. The CDR3 loop reads CASSPLWDHATNEKLFF. CDR3 bases: TGTGCCAGCTCACCACTATGGGACCATGCAACTAATGAAAAACTGTTTTTT. Filled out from reference TRBV18 and TRBJ1-4, the complete variable domain reads NAGVMQNPRHLVRRRGQEARLRCSPMKGHSHVYWYRQLPEEGLKFMVYLQKENIIDESGMPKERFSAEFPKEGPSILRIQQVVRGDSAAYFCASSPLWDHATNEKLFFGSGTQLSVL.

V gene TRBV9 combines with J gene TRBJ1-1, with 8 bases lining up with TRBD1. Germline CDR1 SGDLS, CDR2 YYNGEE. V was clipped by 4 bases and J by 1 base; unmatched bases: 3. This CDR3 comprises 14 residues. CDR3 amino acids: CASSYGQGNTEAFF. CDR3 coding DNA: TGTGCCAGCAGCTACGGACAGGGGAACACTGAAGCTTTCTTT.

V usage is TRBV19 and J usage is TRBJ2-3; tentatively, D is TRBD2 (5 bases). V lost 1 base, J lost 2 bases, and 13 bases lay in between. Looked up from germline, CDR1 is LNHDA and CDR2 is SQIVND (reference sequence). This CDR3 is 16 amino acids long. CDR3 in amino acids: CASSIGLRVSTDTQYF. As DNA, the CDR3 is TGTGCCAGTAGTATAGGGCTGCGGGTCTCCACAGATACGCAGTATTTT.

In its sample, this clone was seen once. The chain carries TRBV2 and TRBJ1-1, with D unresolved. The CDR3 has 14 residues. The germline V gene has CDR1 SNHLY and CDR2 FYNNEI. Trimming left V 3 bases short and J 0 bases short, with 8 bases between. As DNA, the CDR3 is TGTGCCAGCAGTGAGGGCAGCATGAACACTGAAGCTTTCTTT. This gives the protein CASSEGSMNTEAFF.

The chain carries TRBV4-3 and TRBJ2-1; 11 nucleotides match TRBD2. The germline V gene encodes CDR1 LGHNA and CDR2 YSLEER. V trimming: 3 bases; J trimming: 16 bases; junction bases outside the gene matches: 8. The CDR3 is 13 amino acids. In nucleotides, the CDR3 is TGCGCCAGCAGCCAGGGGACTAGCGGCGCCCCATTCTTC. Protein: CASSQGTSGAPFF.

Notes on this clone: Other nucleotide sequences in the sample specify the same CDR3. The V gene is TRBV11-2, the J gene TRBJ1-2; D is unresolved. Germline CDR1 reads SGHAT; CDR2 reads FQNNGV. There are 13 residues in the CDR3. V gave up 0 bases and J gave up 4 bases, with 6 bases separating them. The CDR3 reads CASSLDRSYGYTF. In DNA form, the CDR3 reads TGTGCCAGCAGCTTAGACCGATCCTATGGCTACACCTTC. The full variable domain, completed using reference TRBV11-2 and TRBJ1-2, is EAGVAQSPRYKIIEKRQSVAFWCNPISGHATLYWYQQILGQGPKLLIQFQNNGVVDDSQLPKDRFSAERLKGVDSTLKIQPAKLEDSAVYLCASSLDRSYGYTFGSGTRLTVV.

The chain combines TRBV7-2 with TRBJ2-5; 8 bases are shared with TRBD2. Germline-derived CDR1 and CDR2 are SGHTA and FQGNSA. V lost 1 base, J lost 2 bases, and 9 bases stayed unmatched. The CDR3 length is 17 residues. CDR3 protein: CASSLVGSGALQETQYF. Written as DNA, the CDR3 is TGTGCCAGCAGCTTAGTGGGTAGCGGGGCCCTACAAGAGACCCAGTACTTC.

As DNA, the CDR3 is TGCGCCAGCAGCTGGGACCCCATGGGGGAGACCCAGTACTTC. It translates to CASSWDPMGETQYF. The chain couples TRBV5-1 to TRBJ2-5; either TRBD1 or TRBD2 may supply D (5 bases each). The ends were cut back, 3 bases at V and 5 bases at J, with 14 bases in the middle. This CDR3 has 14 residues. The germline V gene encodes CDR1 SGHRS and CDR2 YFSETQ.